These 7 T cell receptor beta chains originate from one sample sequenced in a study of T cells in Graves' hyperthyroidism and ophthalmopathy. RNA transcripts yielded amplified TCR beta CDR3 regions. The HTBI primer set served for first-round RT-PCR of the TCR CDR3. TCRdb itself ran the multiplex PCR reads through MiXCR, one entry per CDR3 protein. The table shows approximately 700,000 distinct CDR3 sequences, with 45% occurring only once. Sequenced input: peripheral blood or thyroid tissue (not recorded which). The source of these receptors is an adult man with Graves' disease, either hyperthyroidism or ophthalmopathy (not recorded which).

The chain joins TRBV24-1 to TRBJ1-2; no reliable D call. The CDR3 has 13 amino acids. Trimming cost V 3 bases and J 3 bases, with 7 bases left between them. CDR1 is KGHDR, CDR2 SFDVKD, per germline. CDR3 nucleotide sequence: TGTGCCACCAGTGATGTCGGGCACTATGGCTACACCTTC. Protein product: CATSDVGHYGYTF.

CDR3 nucleotide sequence: TGCAGTGCTCGCAGGTCTAGTTGGGCAGATACGCAGTATTTT. Translation: CSARRSSWADTQYF. The J gene is TRBJ2-3, the V gene TRBV20-1; no clear D gene. The CDR3 runs 14 residues. Germline values: CDR1 DFQATT, CDR2 SNEGSKA (reference sequence). The ends were cut back, 5 bases at V and 4 bases at J, with 16 bases in the middle.

This clonotype was detected many times. V is TRBV6-5 and J is TRBJ2-7; the D is unclear. Trimming took off 7 bases at V and 4 bases at J, with 17 bases between the two ends. CDR1 is MNHEY and CDR2 is SVGAGI in the germline V gene. This CDR3 is built from 14 residues. The CDR3 DNA follows: TGTGCCAGCAACGATGGGGTCAGAGAATACGAGCAGTACTTC. Translating gives CASNDGVREYEQYF.

This clonotype was found a few times. This chain uses TRBV29-1 with TRBJ2-7; no definite D call. Germline assignment: CDR1 SQVTM and CDR2 ANQGSEA. V was pared by 0 bases and J by 0 bases, with 9 bases between. CDR3 length equals 14 residues. The DNA of the CDR3 is TGCAGCGTTGAAGAACGGGTGAGCTCCTACGAGCAGTACTTC. This translates into CSVEERVSSYEQYF.

About this clonotype: A read error may produce the germline difference seen at one junction end. The CDR3 loop reads CASSRAGGLEEQYF. CDR3 coding DNA: TGTGCCAGCAGTCGGGCGGGGGGGCTCGAAGAGCAGTACTTC. This rearrangement joins TRBV10-3 to TRBJ2-7; the match to TRBD2 covers 9 bases. Germline V lookup: CDR1 ENHRY, CDR2 SYGVKD. The CDR3 sequence is 14 residues long.

The chain carries TRBV10-3 and TRBJ1-6, with 8 bases that match TRBD1. V shed 7 bases, J shed 6 bases, and the junction held 8 bases outside the gene matches. The CDR3 is 15 residues long. Per the germline V gene, CDR1 is ENHRY and CDR2 is SYGVKD. CDR3 in DNA: TGTGCCATCACAGCTGGCAGGGGGCTTAATTCACCCCTCCACTTT. Translation gives CAITAGRGLNSPLHF.

This clonotype was seen many times. The chain employs TRBV7-2 and TRBJ1-2; D perhaps matches TRBD1 (5 bases). CDR3 length equals 14 residues. The ends were cut back, 1 base at V and 6 bases at J, with 12 bases in the middle. Per the germline V gene, CDR1 is SGHTA and CDR2 is FQGNSA. DNA for the CDR3: TGTGCCAGCAGCTTAGTGGGGCTGAGGGATGGCTACACCTTC. It is translated as CASSLVGLRDGYTF. The complete variable domain, with remaining parts taken from reference TRBV7-2 and TRBJ1-2, reads GAGVSQSPSNKVTEKGKDVELRCDPISGHTALYWYRQSLGQGLEFLIYFQGNSAPDKSGLPSDRFSAERTGGSVSTLTIQRTQQEDSAVYLCASSLVGLRDGYTFGSGTRLTVV.